This T cell receptor (beta chain) was sequenced for a study of identical twins. The CDR3 has 14 amino acids. V lost 7 bases and J lost 4; bases outside the gene matches: 5. Via MiXCR, TCRdb re-called the 5' RACE reads, giving one row per CDR3 protein. This sample has 400,000 or so distinct CDR3 sequences; 9% occur once, and the top ten carry about 9.1%. Many counts were recorded for this clonotype. Antigen: not known. Broader study findings: Beta out-of-frame sequences showed weaker excess sharing between twins. Excess low generation probability was seen in twin-shared out-of-frame alpha sequences. Partial confounding of zero-insertion analyses by invariant MAIT and iNKT cells was possible.

The chain has TRBV12-3 or TRBV12-4 and TRBJ2-1; 9 bases fit TRBD1. The sequenced sample was naive T cells sorted from blood. This TCR derives from a woman between 50 and 59 years old in good health. The CDR3, as DNA: TGTGCCAGCAACCCGGGACAGGGATACAATGAGCAGTTCTTC. It is translated as CASNPGQGYNEQFF.